A selection of T cell receptor beta chains follows, all from one sample in a study of T cells in Graves' hyperthyroidism and ophthalmopathy. TCRdb re-derived calls from the multiplex PCR reads in MiXCR, one entry per CDR3 protein. The sample contains more than 45,000 distinct CDR3 sequences, about 50% of which appear only once. Specimen: blood. The source of these receptors is a woman aged 25 to 39 with Graves' ophthalmopathy. CDR3s include the opening cysteine and the closing phenylalanine or tryptophan. D genes are given only for firm matches. The size entry is marked missing in some rows and otherwise reads once, few, many or a size class.

size	V	J	D	CDR3	DNA
few	TRBV5-6	TRBJ2-7	TRBD2	CASSAGLATYEQYF	TGTGCCAGCAGCGCCGGACTAGCGACCTACGAGCAGTACTTC
-	TRBV2	TRBJ1-5	-	CASSEQGLPQHF	TGTGCCAGCAGTGAGCAGGGTCTGCCCCAGCATTTT
-	TRBV20-1	TRBJ2-7	-	CSARDTGSYEQYF	TGCAGTGCTAGGGACACGGGCTCCTACGAGCAGTACTTC
many	TRBV11-2	TRBJ2-5	TRBD1	CASSLVTGEETQYF	TGTGCCAGCAGCTTAGTTACAGGGGAGGAGACCCAGTACTTC
many	TRBV5-8	TRBJ1-6	-	CASSGGFQAKGGSPLHF	TGTGCCAGCAGCGGTGGCTTCCAGGCTAAGGGGGGATCACCCCTCCACTTT
many	TRBV7-2	TRBJ1-6	-	CASSLVGSGRSSYNSPLHF	TGTGCCAGCAGCTTAGTTGGTTCGGGCAGGAGCTCCTATAATTCACCCCTCCACTTT
many	TRBV11-2	TRBJ1-2	TRBD1	CASRSYRTGGNYGYTF	TGTGCCAGCAGATCTTACCGGACAGGGGGCAACTATGGCTACACCTTC
-	TRBV10-3	TRBJ2-2	TRBD1	CAISESKGQGYTGELFF	TGTGCCATCAGTGAGTCGAAGGGACAGGGTTACACCGGGGAGCTGTTTTTT
once	TRBV20-1	TRBJ2-2	TRBD2	CSASLSGSRSGELFF	TGCAGTGCTTCTCTTAGCGGGAGTAGGTCCGGGGAGCTGTTTTTT
-	TRBV24-1	TRBJ2-3	-	CATSDLRRRPSDEQYF	TGTGCCACCAGTGATTTGAGGCGGCGGCCCTCCGACGAGCAGTATTTT
many	TRBV6-5	TRBJ2-1	TRBD2	CASSYLAGGSDEQFF	TGTGCCAGCAGTTACTTAGCGGGAGGATCAGATGAGCAGTTCTTC
-	TRBV20-1	TRBJ2-2	-	CSARDPCLMKATGELFF	TGCAGTGCTAGAGACCCCTGTCTGATGAAAGCCACCGGGGAGCTGTTTTTT